The 14 T cell receptor beta chains in this list originate from one sample, sequenced in a study of OX40 agonist ivuxolimab in advanced cancers. The method was immunoSEQ multiplex PCR; TCRdb's version includes in-frame clones alone and lacks a portion of them. In the table there are tens of thousands of clones, roughly 90% of which are singletons. The input for sequencing was CD4+ or CD8+ T cells sorted from blood, taken in a trial of the OX40 agonist ivuxolimab. The receptors here all came from an adult with an advanced solid tumor such as melanoma, head and neck, liver or kidney cancer.

The rearrangement uses TRBV7-7 and TRBJ2-7; 14 nucleotides align to TRBD2. The CDR3 is made up of 20 amino acids. With 5 bases clipped from V and 5 bases from J, the junction kept 20 bases outside the gene matches. Germline V gene lookup returns CDR1 SSHAT and CDR2 FNYEAQ (reference sequence). CDR3 loop: CASSPRAFPGTSGSGHEQYF. CDR3 in DNA: TGTGCCAGCAGCCCAAGAGCGTTCCCAGGGACTAGCGGGAGTGGGCACGAGCAGTACTTC. The full variable domain, in which reference TRBV7-7 and TRBJ2-7 provide the parts outside the CDR3, is GAGVSQSPRYKVTKRGQDVTLRCDPISSHATLYWYQQALGQGPEFLTYFNYEAQPDKSGLPSDRFSAERPEGSISTLTIQRTEQRDSAMYRCASSPRAFPGTSGSGHEQYFGPGTRLTVT.

V is TRBV9 and J is TRBJ2-1; either TRBD1 or TRBD2 may supply D (6 bases each). Trimming pared 3 bases from V and 4 bases from J, leaving 11 bases between. The germline V gene encodes CDR1 SGDLS and CDR2 YYNGEE. This CDR3 has 14 amino acids. CDR3 DNA sequence: TGTGCCAGCAGCGGAGGGGGGACTTACAATGAGCAGTTCTTC. Its translation: CASSGGGTYNEQFF. The variable domain in full, completed from reference TRBV9 and TRBJ2-1, reads DSGVTQTPKHLITATGQRVTLRCSPRSGDLSVYWYQQSLDQGLQFLIQYYNGEERAKGNILERFSAQQFPDLHSELNLSSLELGDSALYFCASSGGGTYNEQFFGPGTRLTVL.

V usage is TRBV7-2 and J usage is TRBJ1-5; D may be TRBD1 (6 bases). Trimming stripped 5 bases from V and 5 bases from J, with 16 bases between. This CDR3 contains 15 residues. Per germline, CDR1 SGHTA and CDR2 FQGNSA. DNA of the CDR3: TGTGCCAGCAGCCCAGGACAGCTAAGAGATCAGCCCCAGCATTTT. Translation gives CASSPGQLRDQPQHF.

The V call is TRBV28, the J call TRBJ1-1, with D perhaps TRBD1 (5 bases). Trimming shortened V by 5 bases and J by 7 bases, and 11 bases separated the two germline ends. Germline V CDR1 and CDR2: MDHEN, SYDVKM. The CDR3 runs 12 residues. In DNA, the CDR3 is TGTGCCAGCAGTAAGGGGTGGGTTGAAGCTTTCTTT. It translates to CASSKGWVEAFF.

This chain connects TRBV6-1 to TRBJ1-1; perhaps TRBD1 as D (6 bases). Germline values: CDR1 MNHNS, CDR2 SASEGT. There are 12 residues in the CDR3. Trimming took off 6 bases at V and 7 bases at J, with 12 bases between the two ends. The DNA for the CDR3 is TGTGCCAGCAGACCCCGGGACAATGAAGCTTTCTTT. Translation gives CASRPRDNEAFF.

This clone has more than one count but fewer than ten. The J gene is TRBJ2-5, the V gene TRBV30, with 8 bases matching TRBD2. V dropped 8 bases and J dropped 0; count of bases not matched to a gene: 8. CDR1 is GTSNPN and CDR2 is SVGIG in the germline V gene (reference sequence). CDR3 length equals 14 residues. CDR3 protein: CARGGRRYQETQYF. For the CDR3, the DNA is TGTGCCCGGGGGGGGAGGAGGTACCAAGAGACCCAGTACTTC.

The chain couples TRBV5-1 to TRBJ2-2, with D tentatively TRBD2 (6 bases). V was trimmed by 0 bases and J by 0 bases, leaving 9 bases between them. The CDR3 sequence is 16 residues long. Germline V gives CDR1 SGHRS, CDR2 YFSETQ. The CDR3 region is CASSLAAGPNTGELFF. The CDR3 region has the DNA TGCGCCAGCAGCTTGGCGGCGGGGCCGAACACCGGGGAGCTGTTTTTT.

The chain links TRBV15 to TRBJ2-2; D gene unclear. The V and J ends lost 5 bases and 2 bases respectively, with 18 bases between them. This CDR3 is built from 17 residues. The V gene's germline CDR1 is LNHNV and CDR2 YYDKDF (reference sequence). In DNA, the CDR3 is TGTGCCACCAGCCGGCCATGGCAAGGGCTAAACACCGGGGAGCTGTTTTTT. Translated, it gives CATSRPWQGLNTGELFF.

Note on this clone: Different DNA sequences within this sample yield the same CDR3. This sequence joins TRBV19 and TRBJ2-5; tentatively, D is TRBD1 or TRBD2 (5 bases each). Germline V lookup: CDR1 LNHDA, CDR2 SQIVND (reference sequence). Trimming pared 3 bases from V and 5 bases from J, leaving 10 bases between. The CDR3 runs 13 residues. This CDR3 is CASSMGVGETQYF. CDR3 DNA: TGTGCCAGTAGTATGGGGGTCGGGGAGACCCAGTACTTC. Looking up the rest from reference TRBV19 and TRBJ2-5 gives the full variable domain: DGGITQSPKYLFRKEGQNVTLSCEQNLNHDAMYWYRQDPGQGLRLIYYSQIVNDFQKGDIAEGYSVSREKKESFPLTVTSAQKNPTAFYLCASSMGVGETQYFGPGTRLLVL.

The CDR3 spells CASSLVDSPYGYTF. The CDR3 DNA reads as TGTGCCAGCAGCTTAGTGGACAGTCCCTATGGCTACACCTTC. The chain recombines TRBV7-9 with TRBJ1-2; TRBD1 might be the D (6 bases). This CDR3 contains 14 residues. V lost 1 base, J lost 4 bases, and 10 bases lay in between. Per germline, CDR1 SEHNR and CDR2 FQNEAQ (reference sequence).

This clone was picked up one time. The chain has TRBV2 and TRBJ1-5; D is possibly TRBD1 (5 bases). Deletions cut 6 bases from V and 0 bases from J, with 12 bases between. Germline V gene sequence: CDR1 SNHLY, CDR2 FYNNEI. The CDR3 consists of 15 residues. The CDR3 here is CASRRGTDSNQPQHF. CDR3 nucleotides: TGTGCCAGCAGACGAGGGACTGATAGCAATCAGCCCCAGCATTTT.

The V call is TRBV5-4, the J call TRBJ1-1; D possibly corresponds to TRBD1 (5 bases). Germline V gene sequence: CDR1 SGHNT, CDR2 YYREEE (reference sequence). The V and J ends lost 3 bases and 4 bases respectively, with 13 bases between them. CDR3 length: 14 amino acids. CDR3 protein: CASSSQGWGTEAFF. The CDR3 region has the DNA TGTGCCAGCAGCTCCCAGGGATGGGGCACTGAAGCTTTCTTT.

V and J are TRBV7-9 and TRBJ1-1; D unresolved. Germline CDR1 reads SEHNR; CDR2 reads FQNEAQ (reference sequence). The CDR3 is 10 residues long. With 3 bases removed from V and 4 bases from J, the gap between germline ends came to 0 bases. The CDR3 loop is CASSFTEAFF. CDR3 nucleotide sequence: TGTGCCAGCAGCTTCACTGAAGCTTTCTTT.

The chain uses TRBV15 and TRBJ2-7, with no clear D. Between the trimmed V and J ends, which lost 4 bases and 1 base, there was a span of 14 bases. The CDR3 has 15 amino acids. Germline CDR1 is LNHNV and CDR2 is YYDKDF (reference sequence). The CDR3 DNA is TGTGCCACCAGCACTATAAGGGTTGGATCCTACGAGCAGTACTTC. Translation gives CATSTIRVGSYEQYF.